Following are 5 T cell receptor beta chains from one sample sequenced in a study of breast tumors, draining lymph nodes, adjacent tissues. TCRdb reprocessed the multiplex PCR reads via MiXCR and lists one record per CDR3 protein. The sample includes fewer than 200,000 distinct CDR3 sequences, roughly 30% of them seen just once. Breast cancer patients provided tissue from their axillary draining lymph nodes. Sequencing was performed on axillary lymph node tissue. The receptors were sampled from a female donor with breast cancer. Some clones in this sample may be carry-over from other donors' samples.

The chain uses TRBV19 and TRBJ1-5; tentatively, D is TRBD1 (6 bases). Trimming pared 3 bases from V and 3 bases from J, leaving 15 bases between. Germline CDR1 is LNHDA and CDR2 is SQIVND (reference sequence). This CDR3 comprises 16 residues. The CDR3, as DNA: TGTGCCAGTAGTATCAACGGGGGGCGGTCCAATCAGCCCCAGCATTTT. Encoded protein: CASSINGGRSNQPQHF.

In its sample, this clonotype was seen many times. The CDR3 is CSGRVQETQYF. Written as DNA, the CDR3 is TGCAGTGGGCGGGTCCAAGAGACCCAGTACTTC. This chain connects TRBV20-1 to TRBJ2-5; D possibly corresponds to TRBD2 (5 bases). V gave up 7 bases and J gave up 1 base, with 7 bases separating them. In germline, CDR1 is DFQATT, CDR2 SNEGSKA (reference sequence). The CDR3 is 11 amino acids.

This clonotype appeared many times. The chain is built from TRBV25-1 and TRBJ2-1; possible D gene TRBD2, 5 bases. The CDR3 has 13 residues. The germline V and J ends were trimmed by 2 bases and 8 bases, with 10 bases remaining between them. Germline V gives CDR1 MGHDK, CDR2 SYGVNS. CDR3: CASSEGSGYEQFF. The DNA of the CDR3 is TGTGCCAGCAGTGAAGGGTCGGGGTATGAGCAGTTCTTC.

Comment on this clonotype: A much larger clone differs by one base, so this may be a read error. The genes are TRBV12-3 or TRBV12-4 and TRBJ2-5, with D uncertain. V lost 2 bases and J 4 bases, leaving 11 bases between the germline ends. This CDR3 has 14 residues. The CDR3 DNA is TGTGCCAGCAGTTTATCGGCAGCCCCAGAGACCCAGTACTTC. The encoded protein is CASSLSAAPETQYF.

V and J are TRBV19 and TRBJ1-5; 10 bases fit TRBD1. Germline V gene sequence: CDR1 LNHDA, CDR2 SQIVND (reference sequence). CDR3 size: 17 residues. V shed 2 bases, J shed 1 base, and the junction held 5 bases outside the gene matches. CDR3 coding DNA: TGTGCCAGTAGTATAAGGGGACAGGGGAACAGCAATCAGCCCCAGCATTTT. Its protein product is CASSIRGQGNSNQPQHF. Complete variable domain (other parts from reference TRBV19 and TRBJ1-5): DGGITQSPKYLFRKEGQNVTLSCEQNLNHDAMYWYRQDPGQGLRLIYYSQIVNDFQKGDIAEGYSVSREKKESFPLTVTSAQKNPTAFYLCASSIRGQGNSNQPQHFGDGTRLSIL.